The next 5 T cell receptor beta chains were all read from a single sample in a study of vaccination and CD4 T cells after COVID-19. Antigen specificity for these receptors is unknown. Described treatment: approximately 9-day PBMC culture with coronavirus spike peptide pools or control peptides (ViraFEST assay). An unexposed donor provided the CD4+ T cells, which were collected before the COVID-19 pandemic (2011-2018). An Oncomine TCR Beta short-read assay was used to sequence the DNA from cultured CD4+ T cells. It was cultured CD4+ T cells from which genomic DNA was extracted. TCRdb independently ran MiXCR on the PCR reads; one entry per CDR3 protein. This sample carries about 7,300 distinct CDR3 sequences, 25% to 40% of them seen once, and the ten largest clones take 14%. The sample taken for sequencing was CD4+ T cells from blood, cultured in vitro. The receptor set was obtained from a human donor in good health.

The chain recombines TRBV5-5 with TRBJ2-2, with 7 bases lining up with TRBD2. The CDR3 has 16 amino acids. The V and J ends lost 3 bases and 7 bases, in that order; junction bases with no gene match: 12. Germline loops: CDR1 SGHKS, CDR2 YYEKEE (reference sequence). Written as DNA, the CDR3 is TGTGCCAGCAGCTCCGTCCCCGGTCCGGGAGGCGGGGAGCTGTTTTTT. Translated, it gives CASSSVPGPGGGELFF.

This clonotype has only a few counts. The V gene is TRBV7-9, the J gene TRBJ2-5; D uncertain. Trimming took 0 bases from V and 2 from J, leaving 7 bases between them. The CDR3 consists of 14 residues. CDR1 is SEHNR, CDR2 FQNEAQ, per germline (reference sequence). CDR3 coding DNA: TGTGCCAGCAGCTTAGCGCCCGATCAAGAGACCCAGTACTTC. This encodes CASSLAPDQETQYF. The full variable domain, its missing parts supplied by reference TRBV7-9 and TRBJ2-5, is DTGVSQNPRHKITKRGQNVTFRCDPISEHNRLYWYRQTLGQGPEFLTYFQNEAQLEKSRLLSDRFSAERPKGSFSTLEIQRTEQGDSAMYLCASSLAPDQETQYFGPGTRLLVL.

A few counts support this clonotype. V is TRBV7-3 and J is TRBJ2-1, with 7 nucleotides matching TRBD2. Germline trimming cut 3 bases from V and 5 bases from J; bases unmatched to any gene: 1. Germline CDR1 is SGHTA and CDR2 is FQGTGA. The CDR3 consists of 13 residues. The CDR3 nucleotides read TGTGCCAGCAGCTTCGGACTAGACAATGAGCAGTTCTTC. This translates into CASSFGLDNEQFF. The full variable domain, with the rest looked up from reference TRBV7-3 and TRBJ2-1, is GAGVSQTPSNKVTEKGKYVELRCDPISGHTALYWYRQSLGQGPEFLIYFQGTGAADDSGLPNDRFFAVRPEGSVSTLKIQRTERGDSAVYLCASSFGLDNEQFFGPGTRLTVL.

The sample holds a few counts of this clonotype. The rearrangement uses TRBV19 and TRBJ2-7, with 10 bases that match TRBD2. This CDR3 region has 16 residues. Trimming cost V 4 bases and J 7 bases; bases outside gene matches: 13. Per the germline V gene, CDR1 is LNHDA and CDR2 is SQIVND (reference sequence). The CDR3: CASSTHSSGSSVEQYF. CDR3 sequence (DNA): TGTGCCAGTAGTACCCACTCTAGCGGGAGTTCGGTTGAGCAGTACTTC.

This clonotype was detected a few times. The CDR3 region has the DNA TGTGCCAGCACCCAGGGTAGTCAGCCCCAGCATTTT. Amino acid sequence: CASTQGSQPQHF. V and J are TRBV28 and TRBJ1-5; D might be TRBD1 (5 bases). The CDR3 is made up of 12 amino acids. V was clipped by 7 bases and J by 6 bases, with 10 bases between them. Per the germline V gene, CDR1 is MDHEN and CDR2 is SYDVKM.